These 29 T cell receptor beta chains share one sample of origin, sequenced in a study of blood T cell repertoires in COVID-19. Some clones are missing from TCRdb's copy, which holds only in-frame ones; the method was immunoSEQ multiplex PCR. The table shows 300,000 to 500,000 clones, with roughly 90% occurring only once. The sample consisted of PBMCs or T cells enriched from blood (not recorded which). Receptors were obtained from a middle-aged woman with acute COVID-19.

Here the CDR3 reads CASSPRDRAYYEQYF. As DNA, the CDR3 is TGTGCCAGCAGCCCCCGGGACAGGGCATACTACGAGCAGTACTTC. The chain links TRBV7-9 to TRBJ2-7, with 9 bases lining up with TRBD1. Germline V gene lookup returns CDR1 SEHNR and CDR2 FQNEAQ (reference sequence). The V segment lost 5 bases and the J segment 3 bases; nucleotides outside the gene matches: 8. CDR3 length: 15 amino acids.

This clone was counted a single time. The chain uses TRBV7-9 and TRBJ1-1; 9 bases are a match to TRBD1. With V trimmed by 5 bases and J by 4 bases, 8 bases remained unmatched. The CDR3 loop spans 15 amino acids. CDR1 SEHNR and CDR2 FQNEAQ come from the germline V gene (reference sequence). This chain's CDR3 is CASSPDRGSTTEAFF. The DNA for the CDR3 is TGTGCCAGCAGCCCGGACAGGGGCTCGACCACTGAAGCTTTCTTT.

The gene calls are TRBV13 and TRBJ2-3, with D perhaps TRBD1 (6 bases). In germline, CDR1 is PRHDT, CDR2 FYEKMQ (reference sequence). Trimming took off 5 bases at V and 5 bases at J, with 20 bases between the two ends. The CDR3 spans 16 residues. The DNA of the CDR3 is TGTGCCAGCAGCAAAACCGGGACAAGTCGTAGAGATACGCAGTATTTT. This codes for CASSKTGTSRRDTQYF.

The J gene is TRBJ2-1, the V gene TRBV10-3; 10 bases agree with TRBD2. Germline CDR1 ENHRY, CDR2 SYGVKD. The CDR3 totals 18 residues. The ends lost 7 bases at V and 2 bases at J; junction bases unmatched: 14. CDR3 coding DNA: TGTGCCATCACCCGCCTCACAACTAGCGGGGCGACCTACAATGAGCAGTTCTTC. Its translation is CAITRLTTSGATYNEQFF.

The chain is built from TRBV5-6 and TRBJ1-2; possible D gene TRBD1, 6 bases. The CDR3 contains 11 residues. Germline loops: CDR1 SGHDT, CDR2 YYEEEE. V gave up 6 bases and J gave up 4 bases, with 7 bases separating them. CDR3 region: CASKGGYGYTF. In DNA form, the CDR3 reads TGTGCCAGCAAAGGGGGCTATGGCTACACCTTC.

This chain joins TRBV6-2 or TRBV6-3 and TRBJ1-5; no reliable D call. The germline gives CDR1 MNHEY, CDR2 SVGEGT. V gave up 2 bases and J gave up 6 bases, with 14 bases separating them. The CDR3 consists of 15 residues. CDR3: CASSYIPGGGQPQHF. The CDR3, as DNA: TGTGCCAGCAGTTACATCCCGGGAGGCGGTCAGCCCCAGCATTTT.

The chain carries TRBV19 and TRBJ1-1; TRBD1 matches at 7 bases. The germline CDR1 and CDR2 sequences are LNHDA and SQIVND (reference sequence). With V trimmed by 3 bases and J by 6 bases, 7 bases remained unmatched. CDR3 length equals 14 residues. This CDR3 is CASSIDREAAEAFF. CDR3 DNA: TGTGCCAGTAGTATCGACAGGGAGGCGGCTGAAGCTTTCTTT.

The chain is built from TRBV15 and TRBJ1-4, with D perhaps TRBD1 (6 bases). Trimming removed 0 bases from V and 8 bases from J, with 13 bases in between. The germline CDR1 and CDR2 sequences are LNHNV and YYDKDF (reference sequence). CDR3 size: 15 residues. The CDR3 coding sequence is TGTGCCACCAGCAGAGATGGGGAGGGGGGGGAAAAACTGTTTTTT. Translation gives CATSRDGEGGEKLFF.

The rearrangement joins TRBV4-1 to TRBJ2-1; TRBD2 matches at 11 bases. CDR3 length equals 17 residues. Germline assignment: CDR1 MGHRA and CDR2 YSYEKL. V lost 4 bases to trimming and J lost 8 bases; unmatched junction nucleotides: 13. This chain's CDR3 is CASSRDTTSGVRDEQFF. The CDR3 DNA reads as TGCGCCAGCAGCCGGGATACGACTAGCGGGGTTAGGGATGAGCAGTTCTTC.

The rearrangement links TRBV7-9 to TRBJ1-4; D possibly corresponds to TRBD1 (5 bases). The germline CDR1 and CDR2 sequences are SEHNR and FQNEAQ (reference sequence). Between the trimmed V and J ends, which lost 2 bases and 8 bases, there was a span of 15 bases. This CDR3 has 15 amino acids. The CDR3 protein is CASSLLSGYYEKLFF. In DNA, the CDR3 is TGTGCCAGCAGCTTATTATCAGGGTACTACGAAAAACTGTTTTTT.

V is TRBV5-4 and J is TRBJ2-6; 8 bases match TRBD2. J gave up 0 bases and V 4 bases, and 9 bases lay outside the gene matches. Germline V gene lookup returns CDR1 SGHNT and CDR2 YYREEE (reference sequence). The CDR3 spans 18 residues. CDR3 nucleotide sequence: TGTGCCAGCAGCCCCTCCGGGGGGGGACCCTCTGGGGCCAACGTCCTGACTTTC. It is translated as CASSPSGGGPSGANVLTF.

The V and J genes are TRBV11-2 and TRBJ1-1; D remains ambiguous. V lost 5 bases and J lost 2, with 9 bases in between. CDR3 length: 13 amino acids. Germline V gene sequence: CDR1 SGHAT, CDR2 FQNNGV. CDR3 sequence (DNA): TGTGCCAGCAGCCGCCTAATTAACACTGAAGCTTTCTTT. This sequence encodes CASSRLINTEAFF.

This chain's CDR3 is CASSGGAEETQYF. Here the CDR3 DNA reads TGTGCCAGCTCGGGGGGGGCCGAAGAGACCCAGTACTTC. J is TRBJ2-5 and V is TRBV7-2; 8 bases map to TRBD2. Germline values: CDR1 SGHTA, CDR2 FQGNSA. CDR3 length: 13 amino acids. With V trimmed by 8 bases and J by 3 bases, 5 bases remained unmatched.

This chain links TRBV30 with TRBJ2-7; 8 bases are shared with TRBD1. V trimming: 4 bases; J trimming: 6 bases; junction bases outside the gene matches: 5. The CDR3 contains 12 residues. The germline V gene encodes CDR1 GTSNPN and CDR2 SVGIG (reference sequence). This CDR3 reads CAWNQGAVEQYF. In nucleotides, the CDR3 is TGTGCCTGGAATCAGGGGGCGGTCGAGCAGTACTTC.

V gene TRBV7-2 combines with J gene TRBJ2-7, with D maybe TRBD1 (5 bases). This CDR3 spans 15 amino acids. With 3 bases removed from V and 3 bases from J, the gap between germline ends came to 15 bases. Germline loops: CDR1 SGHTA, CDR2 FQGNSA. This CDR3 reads CASSFQGFTGYEQYF. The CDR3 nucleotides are TGTGCCAGCAGCTTTCAGGGCTTTACCGGCTACGAGCAGTACTTC.

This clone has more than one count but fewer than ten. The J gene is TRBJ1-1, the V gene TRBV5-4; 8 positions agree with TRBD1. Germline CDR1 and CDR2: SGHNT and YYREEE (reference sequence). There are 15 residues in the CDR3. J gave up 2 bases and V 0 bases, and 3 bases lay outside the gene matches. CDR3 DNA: TGTGCCAGCAGCTTGGAGGGGACAGGAAACACTGAAGCTTTCTTT. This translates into CASSLEGTGNTEAFF.

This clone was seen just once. The CDR3 loop reads CASSPDSGGLAYEQYF. The CDR3, as DNA: TGTGCCAGCAGCCCCGACAGCGGGGGATTAGCCTACGAGCAGTACTTC. This rearrangement joins TRBV5-4 to TRBJ2-7; 8 nucleotides line up with TRBD2. Germline-derived CDR1 and CDR2 are SGHNT and YYREEE (reference sequence). V lost 4 bases, J lost 2 bases, and 11 bases stayed unmatched. The length of the CDR3 is 16 residues.

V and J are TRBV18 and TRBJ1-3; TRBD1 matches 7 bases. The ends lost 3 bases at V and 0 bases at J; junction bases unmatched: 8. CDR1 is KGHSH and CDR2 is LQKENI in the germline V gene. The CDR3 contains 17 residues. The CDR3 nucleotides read TGTGCCAGCTCACCCTTGGGACAGCGCCGCTCTGGAAACACCATATATTTT. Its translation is CASSPLGQRRSGNTIYF.

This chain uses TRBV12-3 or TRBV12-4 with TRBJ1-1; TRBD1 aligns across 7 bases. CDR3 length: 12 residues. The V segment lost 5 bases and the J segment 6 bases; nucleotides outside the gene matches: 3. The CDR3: CASSPDRAEAFF. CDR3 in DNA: TGTGCCAGCAGTCCCGACAGGGCTGAAGCTTTCTTT.

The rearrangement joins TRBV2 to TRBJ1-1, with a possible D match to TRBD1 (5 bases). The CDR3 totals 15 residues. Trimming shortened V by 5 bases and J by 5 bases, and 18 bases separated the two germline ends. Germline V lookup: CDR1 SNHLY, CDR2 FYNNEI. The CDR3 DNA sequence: TGTGCCAGCAGTAGCTTTGGGGGGAAGGGGACTGAAGCTTTCTTT. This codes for CASSSFGGKGTEAFF.

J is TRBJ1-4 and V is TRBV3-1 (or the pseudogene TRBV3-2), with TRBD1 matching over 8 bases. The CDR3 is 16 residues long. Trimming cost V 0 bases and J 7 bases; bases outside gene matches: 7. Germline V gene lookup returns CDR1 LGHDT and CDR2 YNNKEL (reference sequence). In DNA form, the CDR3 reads TGTGCCAGCAGCCAAGACCCAGGGGGCCGAGGTGAAAAACTGTTTTTT. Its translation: CASSQDPGGRGEKLFF.

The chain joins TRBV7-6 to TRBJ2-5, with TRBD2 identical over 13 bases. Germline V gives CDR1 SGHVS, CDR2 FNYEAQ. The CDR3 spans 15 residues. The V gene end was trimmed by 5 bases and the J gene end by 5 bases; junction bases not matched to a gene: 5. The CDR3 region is CASSRGTSGEETQYF. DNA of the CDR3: TGTGCCAGCAGCCGAGGGACTAGCGGGGAGGAGACCCAGTACTTC.

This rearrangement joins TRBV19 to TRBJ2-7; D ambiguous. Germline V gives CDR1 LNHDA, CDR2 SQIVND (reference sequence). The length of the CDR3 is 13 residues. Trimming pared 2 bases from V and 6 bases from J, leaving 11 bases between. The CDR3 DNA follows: TGTGCCAGTAGTATACCCGGTCCTACCGAGCAGTACTTC. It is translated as CASSIPGPTEQYF.

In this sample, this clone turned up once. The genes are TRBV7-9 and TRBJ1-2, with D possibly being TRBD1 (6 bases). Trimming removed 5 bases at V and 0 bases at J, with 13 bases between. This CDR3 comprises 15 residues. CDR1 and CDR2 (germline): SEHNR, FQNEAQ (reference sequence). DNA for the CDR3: TGTGCCAGCAGCCACAGGACAGAGGCTAACTATGGCTACACCTTC. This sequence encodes CASSHRTEANYGYTF.

The CDR3 DNA is TGTGCCAGCAGTCAGGACAGGGGCTACGAGCAGTACTTC. Residues: CASSQDRGYEQYF. V gene TRBV27 combines with J gene TRBJ2-7, with TRBD1 identical over 9 bases. The J segment lost 3 bases and the V segment lost 5 bases, leaving 2 bases of the junction unmatched. The CDR3 is 13 residues long. Germline CDR1 MNHEY, CDR2 SMNVEV (reference sequence).

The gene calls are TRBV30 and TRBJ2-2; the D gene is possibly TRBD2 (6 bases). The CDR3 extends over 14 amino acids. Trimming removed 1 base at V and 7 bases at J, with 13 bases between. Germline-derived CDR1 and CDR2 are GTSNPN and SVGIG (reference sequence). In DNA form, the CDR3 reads TGTGCCTGGAGTGAGGGGACTGTAAGCGGGGAGCTGTTTTTT. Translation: CAWSEGTVSGELFF.

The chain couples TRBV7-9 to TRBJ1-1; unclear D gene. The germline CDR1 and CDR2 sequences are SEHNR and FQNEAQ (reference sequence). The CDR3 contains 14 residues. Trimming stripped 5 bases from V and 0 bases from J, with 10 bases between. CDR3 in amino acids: CASSRDIVNTEAFF. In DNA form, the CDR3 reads TGTGCCAGCAGCCGAGACATTGTGAACACTGAAGCTTTCTTT.

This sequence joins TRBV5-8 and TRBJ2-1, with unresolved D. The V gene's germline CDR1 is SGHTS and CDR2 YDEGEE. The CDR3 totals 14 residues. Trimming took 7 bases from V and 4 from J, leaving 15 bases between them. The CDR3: CASGPESQYNEQFF. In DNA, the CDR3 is TGTGCCAGCGGCCCGGAGTCCCAGTACAATGAGCAGTTCTTC.

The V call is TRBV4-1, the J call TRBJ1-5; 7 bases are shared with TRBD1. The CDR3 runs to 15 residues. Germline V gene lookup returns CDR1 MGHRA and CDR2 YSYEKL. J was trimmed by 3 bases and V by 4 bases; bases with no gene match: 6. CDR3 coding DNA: TGCGCCAGCAGCCGAATGGGACAGAACAATCAGCCCCAGCATTTT. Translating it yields CASSRMGQNNQPQHF.